This T cell receptor beta chain derives from a study of T cell repertoires in cytomegalovirus infection. Study details: CMV infection and matching HLA type were both indicated by public TCR beta signatures.

This clonotype has just a few counts. The antigen is unknown. A single record per CDR3 protein comes from TCRdb applying MiXCR to the reads. The sample consists of some 250,000 distinct CDR3 sequences, 9.1% of them appearing once. Study-level results: Across the ex vivo response, the dominant clonotypes were HLA-C-restricted CMV-specific TCR beta clonotypes. There were carriers of CMV plus the relevant HLA, and cumulative public TCR beta family frequency identified them.

This CDR3 comprises 14 residues. V was trimmed by 1 base and J by 2 bases, leaving 7 bases between them. Germline V gene sequence: CDR1 LGHNA, CDR2 YSLEER. The V gene is TRBV4-3, the J gene TRBJ2-3, with D hard to call. The specimen sequenced was PBMCs. The sequence derives from a human donor in good health (CMV status not recorded). Some clones in this sample may be carry-over from other donors' samples. CDR3 nucleotides: TGCGCCAGCAGCCAAGCGGCGCACACAGATACGCAGTATTTT. Protein sequence: CASSQAAHTDTQYF.